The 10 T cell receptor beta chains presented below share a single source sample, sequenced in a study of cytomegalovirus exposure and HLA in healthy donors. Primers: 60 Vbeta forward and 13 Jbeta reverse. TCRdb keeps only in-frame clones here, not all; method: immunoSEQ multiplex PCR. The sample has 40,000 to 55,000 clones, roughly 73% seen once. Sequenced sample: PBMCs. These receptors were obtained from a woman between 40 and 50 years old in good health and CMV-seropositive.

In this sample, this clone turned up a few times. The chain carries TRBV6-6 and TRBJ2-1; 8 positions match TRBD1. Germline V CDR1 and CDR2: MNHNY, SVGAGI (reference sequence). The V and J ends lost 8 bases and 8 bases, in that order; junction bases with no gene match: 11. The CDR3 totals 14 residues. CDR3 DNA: TGTGCCAGCCAATCAGGGGGCTGGGGACATGAGCAGTTCTTC. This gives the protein CASQSGGWGHEQFF.

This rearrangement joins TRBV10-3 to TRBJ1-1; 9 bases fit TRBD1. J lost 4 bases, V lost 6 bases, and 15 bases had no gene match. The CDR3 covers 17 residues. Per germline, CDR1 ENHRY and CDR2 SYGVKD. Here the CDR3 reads CAISGGGQGRLRTEAFF. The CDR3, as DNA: TGTGCCATCAGCGGGGGGGGACAGGGAAGGTTGCGCACTGAAGCTTTCTTT.

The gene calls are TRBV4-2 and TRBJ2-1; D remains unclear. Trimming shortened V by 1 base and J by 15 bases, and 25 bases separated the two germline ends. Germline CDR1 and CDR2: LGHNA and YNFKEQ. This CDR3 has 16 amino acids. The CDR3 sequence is CASSQVLSQQLQSWFF. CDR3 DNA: TGTGCCAGCAGCCAAGTTCTCTCTCAACAATTACAATCGTGGTTCTTC.

The CDR3 DNA follows: TGCGCCAGCAGCTTGGGCAGCGGGTATGGCTACACCTTC. Protein: CASSLGSGYGYTF. The chain joins TRBV5-1 to TRBJ1-2; D gene uncertain. V was trimmed by 0 bases and J by 5 bases, leaving 8 bases between them. The germline V gene encodes CDR1 SGHRS and CDR2 YFSETQ. The CDR3 spans 13 residues.

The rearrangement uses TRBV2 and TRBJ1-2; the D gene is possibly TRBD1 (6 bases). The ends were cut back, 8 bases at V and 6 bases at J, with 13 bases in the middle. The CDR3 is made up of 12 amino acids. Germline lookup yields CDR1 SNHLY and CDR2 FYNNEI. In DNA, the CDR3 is TGTGCCAGCTCCAACAACAGGGATGGCTACACCTTC. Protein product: CASSNNRDGYTF.

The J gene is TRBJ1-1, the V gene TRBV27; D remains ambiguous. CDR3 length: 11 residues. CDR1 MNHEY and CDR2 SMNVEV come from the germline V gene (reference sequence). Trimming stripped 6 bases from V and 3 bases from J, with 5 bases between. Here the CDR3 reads CASRSYTEAFF. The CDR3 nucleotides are TGTGCCAGCAGATCATACACTGAAGCTTTCTTT.

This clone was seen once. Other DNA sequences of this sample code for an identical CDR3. The CDR3 spells CASSVGQGGEKLFF. Written as DNA, the CDR3 is TGTGCCAGCAGCGTGGGACAGGGAGGTGAAAAACTGTTTTTT. This rearrangement joins TRBV9 to TRBJ1-4, with 9 bases fitting TRBD1. Germline V gene data show CDR1 as SGDLS and CDR2 as YYNGEE. The CDR3 contains 14 residues. The trim removed 2 bases at V and 7 bases at J, leaving 3 bases unmatched.

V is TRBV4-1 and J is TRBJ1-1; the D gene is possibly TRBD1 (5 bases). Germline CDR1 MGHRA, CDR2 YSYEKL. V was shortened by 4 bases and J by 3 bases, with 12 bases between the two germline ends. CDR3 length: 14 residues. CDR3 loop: CASSRRVSDTEAFF. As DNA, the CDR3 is TGCGCCAGCAGCCGCAGGGTTTCCGACACTGAAGCTTTCTTT.

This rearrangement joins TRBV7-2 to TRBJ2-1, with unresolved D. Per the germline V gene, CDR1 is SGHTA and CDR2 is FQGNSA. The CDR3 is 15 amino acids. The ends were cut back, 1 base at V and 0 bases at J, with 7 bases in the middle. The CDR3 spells CASSLDTRSYNEQFF. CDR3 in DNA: TGTGCCAGCAGCTTAGACACCCGCTCCTACAATGAGCAGTTCTTC.

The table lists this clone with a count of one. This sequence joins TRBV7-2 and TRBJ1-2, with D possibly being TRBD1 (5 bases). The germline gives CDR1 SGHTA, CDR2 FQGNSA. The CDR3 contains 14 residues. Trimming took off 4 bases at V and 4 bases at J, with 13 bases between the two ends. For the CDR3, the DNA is TGTGCCAGCAGCTCCTCTCGACAGTCCTATGGCTACACCTTC. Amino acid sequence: CASSSSRQSYGYTF.